The T cell receptor beta chain under discussion was sequenced for a study of cytomegalovirus exposure and HLA in healthy donors listed by TCRdb under 2017. General notes on the study: In an earlier analysis of fewer than 750 of the donors, about 260 Gb of sequence data and 120 million or so unique TCR beta sequences from roughly 190 million T cells were reported. A separate validation cohort of about 110 different subjects was used in addition to the 666-subject first cohort. Roughly 5 DR-DQ haplotypes were treated as single units for association and clustering because of strong linkage in the cohort. Typing coverage differed by locus: A, B, C, DRB1 and DQB1 were typed in about 629-640 donors, DQA1 in roughly 500, DPA1 in roughly 590, and DPB1 in just under 490. Of the roughly 400 genotyped donors, around 81% fell in the genetic ancestry cluster associated with self-reported Caucasian donors. The study combined high-throughput TCR immunosequencing, statistical association of individual TCRs with disease status, and machine learning to predict cytomegalovirus infection status. An earlier analysis of roughly 600 of the donors used high-throughput TCR beta sequencing to judge whether each TCR beta V gene segment behaved as functional or pseudogenic. A later analysis re-examined previously published TCR beta repertoires from more than 550 donors and added high-resolution HLA genotyping to investigate patterns of TCR occurrence. Approximately 300 gigabases of sequencing data and around 85 million unique TCR sequences made up an early release that covered 500 to 700 HLA-typed donors. In the later analysis, no new phenotypic data were used to find candidate immune exposures; instead, reliance was placed on TCR beta sequences and their occurrence across donors. Among some 410 genotyped donors of the cohort, an average of approximately 220,000 unique TCR beta nucleotide sequences was sequenced per donor, of which about 19% were non-productive. HLA typing included class I and class II loci at four-digit resolution. Using immunosequencing, the study profiled T cell repertoires from about 650 subjects and related those repertoires to cytomegalovirus serostatus. Every discovery cohort repertoire had been produced on one sequencing platform. A later genetic analysis used genome-wide SNP genotypes for about 65% of the 666 donors, treating that subset as a discovery cohort. The study aimed to test whether signatures of past pathogen exposure could be identified by cataloging public T cell receptors. Donor age, sex, ethnicity and CMV serostatus were compiled alongside the repertoire data. Study-level results and caveats: Broadly in line with IMGT annotations, most TCR beta V segments showed up in productive rearrangements about 90% or about 30% of the time in an earlier analysis of around 550 of the donors. The authors suggested that the approach could potentially be generalized to other disease states and immunological phenotypes. The study listed 164 TCR beta chains as associated with cytomegalovirus. Presence/absence analyses assumed roughly uniform sequencing depth across donors, an assumption that may not hold. In a later genetic analysis, fewer N-insertions in productive TCRs were reported among donors in an Asian-associated ancestry cluster than the roughly 700-donor mean. A cluster of highly shared sequence variants was judged likely to represent a technical artifact of the sequencing pipeline. A few of the identified cytomegalovirus-associated TCR beta chains were confirmed in vitro to be specific for cytomegalovirus antigens. While some public TCRs were present in many individuals, most TCR sequences turned up only very rarely across donors. Several of the top co-occurrence clusters appeared to be linked to parvovirus B19, influenza, CMV and Epstein-Barr virus, according to a later analysis. Because some donors lacked HLA typing at each locus, the association tests relied only on the typed subset. A later genetic analysis associated a missense DCLRE1C variant with V-gene and J-gene trimming of TCR beta chains, and an independent cohort replicated the association. Strong co-occurrence of HLA alleles, especially DR and DQ, made assigning TCR associations to individual alleles difficult. CMV serostatus was the only immune exposure information available for the cohort. Correlated functional status among segregating V segments might reflect linkage disequilibrium, but an unknown experimental factor could not be ruled out. A later analysis associated about 18,000 TCR beta sequences with specific HLA alleles at a false discovery rate of 0.05. The cohort was sequenced for TCR beta chains only, and without alpha or paired-chain data the features that could be detected were limited. Some IMGT-functional V segments, including TRBV6-2 and TRBV6-3, could not be told apart with the 87-base-pair reads, so those segments were excluded. A further reported finding was that TCR beta sequences accurately predicted the HLA-A and HLA-B alleles for most subjects in the first cohort. A later analysis found that most CMV-associated TCR beta chains appeared HLA-restricted, with HLA associations seemingly driven largely by CMV exposure. The classifier was reported to diagnose cytomegalovirus status with high specificity and sensitivity in both the original cohort and the validation cohort. Compared with equally common non-associated chains, HLA-associated TCR beta chains in a later analysis were more clonally expanded and had lower generation probabilities. The earlier analysis of a few hundred of the donors excluded 15 to 20 rarely observed V segments, including chromosome 9 orphons, because counts were too low. In a later analysis, TCR association rates were found to vary across HLA loci, with the most associated TCRs seen for DRB1 alleles and the fewest for HLA-C alleles.

About this clone: Its antigen is still unknown. No base qualities exist here, and no much larger clone lies one base off it.

The library was built by means of the immunoSEQ multiplex PCR assay. For the multiplex PCR, a mixture combining 60 forward primers for TCR Vbeta segments and 13 reverse primers for TCR Jbeta segments was used. A multiplex PCR assay on genomic DNA amplified the CDR3 region of rearranged TCR beta genes. Amplified TCR beta libraries were sequenced as 87-base-pair reads on the Illumina HiSeq System. On the authors' methods: A later analysis tallied 75 million to 85 million unique TCR beta chains across the 666 repertoires, and about 12 million of those chains were shared by two or more donors. A nearest-neighbor algorithm error-corrected the raw reads and collapsed the reads into unique sequences, merging closely related sequences to remove PCR and sequencing errors. To assign V, D and J gene segments, CDR3 sequences were aligned to IMGT reference sequences. For a sequence to be retained, at least a six-nucleotide match to both a V gene segment and a J gene segment was required. A rearrangement counted as productive if the CDR3 had no stop codons and remained in frame with V and J, and every other rearrangement counted as non-productive. Following IMGT convention, CDR3 was defined as the stretch from the second conserved V-encoded cysteine to the conserved J-encoded phenylalanine. Sequences without an unambiguous match to a single V gene segment were excluded from the earlier analysis of about 600 of the donors. An earlier analysis of 587 of the donors called V segments functional above 56.7% productive rearrangements and segregating when the between-donor standard deviation exceeded 5%. A statistical classification framework was built to diagnose cytomegalovirus status from the catalog of TCR beta chain sequences. In a later analysis, TCR nucleotide sequences were compared against IMGT/GENE-DB human TR gene sequences so that V and J genes could be assigned. Using the TCRdist pipeline, a later analysis assigned CDR3 sequences along with most-parsimonious VDJ recombination scenarios. A later analysis defined each TCR beta chain by its CDR3 amino acid sequence plus V-gene family, and excluded reads lacking a unique V-gene family. As a way to deal with suspected cross-contamination and a sequencing artifact, a later analysis dropped hundreds of nucleotide sequences that were highly shared and had low generation probability. In a later analysis, a clonal expansion index was calculated for each public chain from normalized within-repertoire ranks of inferred template counts. In a later analysis, generation probabilities were computed using a VDJ recombination model fitted to out-of-frame rearrangements, and the results were checked against IGoR. In a later analysis, hypergeometric tests were used to score TCR-TCR, TCR-HLA and TCR-CMV co-occurrence, with a repertoire-size bias correction applied to TCR pairs. In a later analysis, false discovery rates were estimated by permuting HLA or CMV assignments 20 times. In a later analysis, co-occurring TCRs were grouped using DBSCAN, and TCRdist sequence similarity was added for clustering within HLA-allele-positive subsets. Repertoires with fewer than 30,000 or more than 120,000 public chains, plus five repertoires with anomalous nucleotide sharing, were excluded from co-occurrence clustering. Imported from immuneACCESS, the table was reduced by TCRdb to in-frame sequences with V and J called. These copies leave out some clones; in studies compared against another copy, an unresolved V gene accounts for under half, and the cause of the remainder is not known. The D gene and trimming were derived from the DNA, and the V and J assignments and clone size from that table. This sample gives roughly 180,000 clones in total; 75% to 85% of them show up just once. The ten largest make up approximately 13% of the sample.

The cohort comprised 710 or so healthy bone marrow donors. At the time of sampling, all cohort members were nominally healthy, though unrecorded immune exposures were likely present. The donor tested CMV seropositive and was one of the 289 seropositive cohort members. A peripheral blood sample was collected from each donor, and TCR beta sequencing was performed on peripheral blood mononuclear cells. The Qiagen DNeasy Blood Extraction Kit was used to extract genomic DNA from the blood cell samples. The CDR3 covers 15 residues, taking in both the cysteine and the phenylalanine. The only DNA kept is the CDR3, 45 bases in frame from the first base. Trimming takes 2 bases from V and 3 bases from J, and the germline ends sit 13 bases apart. Taken from the germline V gene (reference sequence), the CDR1 and CDR2 loops are LNHDA and SQIVND.

The sequenced sample consisted of PBMCs. The chain is encoded by TRBV19 joined to TRBJ1-2; no D gene can be assigned with confidence. The receptor's source is a woman in her forties or fifties in good health and CMV-seropositive. The CDR3 reads as follows: CASSIRGRFHYGYTF. In nucleotides, the sequence is TGTGCCAGTAGTATAAGAGGGCGCTTTCACTATGGCTACACCTTC.